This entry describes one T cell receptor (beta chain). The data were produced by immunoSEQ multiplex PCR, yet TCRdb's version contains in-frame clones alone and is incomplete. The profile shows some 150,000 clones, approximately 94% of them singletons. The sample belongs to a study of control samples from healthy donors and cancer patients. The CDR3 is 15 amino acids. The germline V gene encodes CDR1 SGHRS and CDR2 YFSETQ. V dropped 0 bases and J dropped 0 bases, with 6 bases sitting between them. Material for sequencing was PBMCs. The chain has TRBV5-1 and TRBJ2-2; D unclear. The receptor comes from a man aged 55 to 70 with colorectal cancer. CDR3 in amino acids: CASSLGQTNTGELFF. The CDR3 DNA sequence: TGCGCCAGCAGCTTGGGCCAGACGAACACCGGGGAGCTGTTTTTT.